The 10 T cell receptor beta chains in this list originate from one sample, sequenced in a study of cytomegalovirus exposure and HLA in healthy donors. Both 60 Vbeta primers and 13 Jbeta primers went into the PCR. Assay used: immunoSEQ multiplex PCR; TCRdb lists only in-frame clones, some missing. The repertoire consists of more than 100,000 clones, with roughly 70% occurring once and the leading ten covering around 3.7%. The sequenced sample consisted of PBMCs. Receptors originate from a woman in her 40s in good health and CMV-seronegative.

This chain links TRBV4-3 with TRBJ2-2; 7 nucleotides align to TRBD2. CDR1 and CDR2 (germline): LGHNA, YSLEER. V shed 0 bases, J shed 0 bases, and the junction held 13 bases outside the gene matches. The CDR3 totals 20 residues. The CDR3 is CASSQDRWEGLSANTGELFF. CDR3 in DNA: TGCGCCAGCAGCCAAGATAGGTGGGAGGGCCTCTCGGCGAACACCGGGGAGCTGTTTTTT.

This rearrangement joins TRBV4-2 to TRBJ2-2; 12 bases agree with TRBD2. V shed 5 bases and J 0 bases; nucleotides not matched to a gene: 10. The CDR3 is 19 residues long. Germline V gene lookup returns CDR1 LGHNA and CDR2 YNFKEQ. CDR3 loop: CASSYGPLAGGANTGELFF. The CDR3 nucleotides read TGTGCCAGCAGCTACGGGCCACTAGCGGGGGGTGCGAACACCGGGGAGCTGTTTTTT.

The chain recombines TRBV18 with TRBJ1-3; TRBD1 is a possible D gene (5 bases). The V gene's germline CDR1 is KGHSH and CDR2 LQKENI. V dropped 6 bases and J dropped 0 bases, with 15 bases sitting between them. This CDR3 comprises 16 residues. CDR3 DNA sequence: TGTGCCAGCTCGCGAAGAGACAGTGGCTCTGGAAACACCATATATTTT. As protein: CASSRRDSGSGNTIYF.

The V gene is TRBV11-2, the J gene TRBJ2-7; 9 nucleotides agree with TRBD2. This CDR3 region has 16 residues. In germline, CDR1 is SGHAT, CDR2 FQNNGV. V gave up 5 bases and J gave up 3 bases; unmatched junction bases: 11. The CDR3 spells CASSPLAGRKIYEQYF. DNA of the CDR3: TGTGCCAGCAGCCCTCTAGCGGGGAGGAAAATCTACGAGCAGTACTTC.

This rearrangement joins TRBV29-1 to TRBJ2-7; the match to TRBD1 covers 11 bases. The CDR3 is 13 amino acids. Germline CDR1 and CDR2: SQVTM and ANQGSEA. With V trimmed by 3 bases and J by 4 bases, 2 bases remained unmatched. This chain's CDR3 is CSVEGQGVYEQYF. The CDR3 DNA follows: TGCAGCGTTGAGGGACAGGGGGTATACGAGCAGTACTTC.

The rearrangement links TRBV11-3 to TRBJ2-1, with a tentative D call TRBD2 (6 bases). Germline loops: CDR1 SGHNT, CDR2 YENEEA. The V end lost 3 bases, the J end lost 0 bases, and 9 bases lay between the germline ends. The length of the CDR3 is 15 residues. CDR3 in DNA: TGTGCCAGCAGCTTGGGGAGGCGCTCCTACAATGAGCAGTTCTTC. It translates to CASSLGRRSYNEQFF.

The chain employs TRBV29-1 and TRBJ2-6, with 12 bases identical to TRBD1. Germline V lookup: CDR1 SQVTM, CDR2 ANQGSEA. CDR3 length: 19 amino acids. Germline trimming cut 6 bases from V and 0 bases from J; bases unmatched to any gene: 12. CDR3 sequence (DNA): TGCAGCGTGAGAACTCCGGGACAGGGGGCCTCCTCTGGGGCCAACGTCCTGACTTTC. It specifies CSVRTPGQGASSGANVLTF.

This clone was counted once. The J gene is TRBJ1-1, the V gene TRBV30, with D possibly matching TRBD1 (6 bases). V gave up 0 bases and J gave up 7 bases, with 21 bases separating them. CDR3 size: 16 residues. Per germline, CDR1 GTSNPN and CDR2 SVGIG (reference sequence). DNA of the CDR3: TGTGCCTGGAGTGTACGTTATAGGAACAGGGATGGTGAAGCTTTCTTT. This translates into CAWSVRYRNRDGEAFF.

V and J are TRBV10-3 and TRBJ2-1; 8 nucleotides match TRBD2. Losses at the gene ends were 6 bases for V and 5 bases for J; bases not matched to a gene: 6. Germline-derived CDR1 and CDR2 are ENHRY and SYGVKD. This CDR3 is 14 amino acids long. CDR3 in DNA: TGTGCCATCAGCCTGCGGGGGGCCCACAATGAGCAGTTCTTC. Translation: CAISLRGAHNEQFF.

The rearrangement uses TRBV21-1 and TRBJ2-5; TRBD1 is the table's D call, not checked against the DNA. TRBV21-1 is reported as a pseudogene. The CDR3 covers 12 residues. CDR3 protein: CASSKQKETQYF. The CDR3 nucleotides read TGTGCCAGCAGCAAACAGAAAGAGACCCAGTACTTC.